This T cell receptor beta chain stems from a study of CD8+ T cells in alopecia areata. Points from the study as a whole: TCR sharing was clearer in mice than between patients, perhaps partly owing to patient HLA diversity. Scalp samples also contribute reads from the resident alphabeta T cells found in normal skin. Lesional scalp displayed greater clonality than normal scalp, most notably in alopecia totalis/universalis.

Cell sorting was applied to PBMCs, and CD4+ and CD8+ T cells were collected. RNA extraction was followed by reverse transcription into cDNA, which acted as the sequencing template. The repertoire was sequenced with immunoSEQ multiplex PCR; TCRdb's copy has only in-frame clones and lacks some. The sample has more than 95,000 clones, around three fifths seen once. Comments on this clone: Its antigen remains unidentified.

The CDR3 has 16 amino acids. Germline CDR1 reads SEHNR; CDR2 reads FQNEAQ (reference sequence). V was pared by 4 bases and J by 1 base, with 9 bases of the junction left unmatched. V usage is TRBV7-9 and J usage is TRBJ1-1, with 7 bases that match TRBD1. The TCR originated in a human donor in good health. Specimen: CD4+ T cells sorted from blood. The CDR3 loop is CASSSPGTASNTEAFF. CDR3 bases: TGTGCCAGCAGCTCCCCCGGGACAGCCTCGAACACTGAAGCTTTCTTT.